This passage covers 24 T cell receptor beta chains from one sample sequenced in a study of blood T cell repertoires in COVID-19. Using immunoSEQ multiplex PCR, the repertoire was profiled, and TCRdb retains in-frame clones only, with some absent. The sample contains 55,000 to 75,000 clones, around 80% of which appear only once. Sequenced sample: peripheral blood. These TCRs come from a man aged 60-69 years with acute or convalescent COVID-19.

Note on this clone: At one boundary the junction diverges from the germline segment, which might be a read error. V is TRBV7-9 and J is TRBJ2-5, with D possibly matching TRBD2 (6 bases). The CDR3 is 13 amino acids. Germline CDR1 and CDR2: SEHNR and FQNEAQ (reference sequence). CDR3 sequence (DNA): TGTGCCAGCAGCCTAGCGAGCCAAGAGACCCAGTACTTC. It codes for CASSLASQETQYF.

This clone was picked up a small number of times. This chain joins TRBV6-5 and TRBJ2-1; 7 nucleotides align to TRBD2. The ends lost 2 bases at V and 13 bases at J; junction bases unmatched: 14. CDR1 MNHEY and CDR2 SVGAGI come from the germline V gene. This CDR3 has 15 residues. DNA of the CDR3: TGTGCCAGCAGTTACGAATTTACTAGCGTTCTCCCACAGTTCTTC. This encodes CASSYEFTSVLPQFF.

The V gene is TRBV7-8, the J gene TRBJ2-7, with D perhaps matching TRBD1 (5 bases). This CDR3 is 16 amino acids long. Trimming pared 4 bases from V and 2 bases from J, leaving 18 bases between. Looked up from germline, CDR1 is SGHVS and CDR2 is FQNEAQ. The chain's CDR3 is CASSSPGQSTTYEQYF. As DNA, the CDR3 is TGTGCCAGCAGCTCCCCAGGGCAGTCAACCACCTACGAGCAGTACTTC. Together with reference TRBV7-8 and TRBJ2-7, the CDR3 gives the full variable domain: GAGVSQSPRYKVAKRGQDVALRCDPISGHVSLFWYQQALGQGPEFLTYFQNEAQLDKSGLPSDRFFAERPEGSVSTLKIQRTQQEDSAVYLCASSSPGQSTTYEQYFGPGTRLTVT.

This clone was detected a few times. The chain joins TRBV2 to TRBJ2-7, with a weak D call TRBD1 (5 bases). Germline V gives CDR1 SNHLY, CDR2 FYNNEI. The CDR3 is 13 amino acids. Between the trimmed V and J ends, which lost 4 bases and 5 bases, there was a span of 12 bases. CDR3 sequence: CASSVGVRNEQYF. CDR3 coding DNA: TGTGCCAGCAGTGTAGGGGTAAGAAACGAGCAGTACTTC.

This clone appeared a few times. The chain couples TRBV5-1 to TRBJ2-3, with 12 positions matching TRBD2. Germline V gene data show CDR1 as SGHRS and CDR2 as YFSETQ. This CDR3 has 16 amino acids. V lost 4 bases and J lost 3; bases outside the gene matches: 6. The DNA of the CDR3 is TGCGCCAGCAGCCGATCTAGCGGGAGGGGGACAGATACGCAGTATTTT. This gives the protein CASSRSSGRGTDTQYF.

The chain is built from TRBV18 and TRBJ1-5; the D is unclear. Per the germline V gene, CDR1 is KGHSH and CDR2 is LQKENI. The CDR3 covers 15 residues. V was pared by 5 bases and J by 0 bases, with 11 bases between. CDR3 nucleotide sequence: TGTGCCAGCTCATCCTCACGGTATAGCAATCAGCCCCAGCATTTT. It translates to CASSSSRYSNQPQHF.

This chain uses TRBV9 with TRBJ2-7; 7 bases fit TRBD2. With 0 bases clipped from V and 0 bases from J, the junction kept 3 bases outside the gene matches. CDR1 is SGDLS and CDR2 is YYNGEE in the germline V gene. CDR3 length: 15 residues. CDR3 amino acids: CASSVGEGSSYEQYF. In nucleotides, the CDR3 is TGTGCCAGCAGCGTAGGGGAGGGGAGCTCCTACGAGCAGTACTTC. The whole variable domain, filled in from reference TRBV9 and TRBJ2-7, reads DSGVTQTPKHLITATGQRVTLRCSPRSGDLSVYWYQQSLDQGLQFLIQYYNGEERAKGNILERFSAQQFPDLHSELNLSSLELGDSALYFCASSVGEGSSYEQYFGPGTRLTVT.

The chain joins TRBV27 to TRBJ2-2, with D maybe TRBD2 (5 bases). Germline loops: CDR1 MNHEY, CDR2 SMNVEV (reference sequence). Trimming removed 1 base from V and 6 bases from J, with 12 bases in between. The CDR3 contains 15 residues. This chain's CDR3 is CASSLYPRVSGELFF. Written as DNA, the CDR3 is TGTGCCAGCAGTTTATATCCGCGGGTCTCCGGGGAGCTGTTTTTT.

The chain recombines TRBV18 with TRBJ1-5, with 7 bases that match TRBD1. The J segment lost 4 bases and the V segment lost 3 bases, leaving 9 bases of the junction unmatched. The CDR3 contains 16 residues. Germline CDR1 and CDR2: KGHSH and LQKENI. CDR3 coding DNA: TGTGCCAGCTCACCTTCGGGACAGACGCAGAATCAGCCCCAGCATTTT. Translated: CASSPSGQTQNQPQHF.

Notes on this clone: Other DNA sequences in this specimen translate into the identical CDR3. The chain uses TRBV5-4 and TRBJ1-5; the match to TRBD1 covers 7 bases. The germline V gene encodes CDR1 SGHNT and CDR2 YYREEE (reference sequence). The CDR3 totals 13 residues. Unmatched junction bases numbered 1, after V lost 2 bases and J lost 5 bases. The CDR3 region is CASSLGGDQPQHF. The CDR3 region has the DNA TGTGCCAGCAGCTTAGGGGGCGATCAGCCCCAGCATTTT.

The CDR3, as DNA: TGTGCCAGCAGCCTGAAGGGAGGGGGTACCGGGGAGCTGTTTTTT. Protein product: CASSLKGGGTGELFF. V and J are TRBV9 and TRBJ2-2; possibly TRBD2 for D (7 bases). Trimming stripped 4 bases from V and 5 bases from J, with 15 bases between. This CDR3 contains 15 residues. The germline V gene encodes CDR1 SGDLS and CDR2 YYNGEE.

CDR3 sequence reads: CASSDRTSGTYEQYF. The CDR3 DNA is TGCGCCAGCAGTGACCGGACTAGCGGGACCTACGAGCAGTACTTC. The J gene is TRBJ2-7, the V gene TRBV10-1, with TRBD2 matching over 12 bases. From germline, CDR1 is WNHNN and CDR2 SYGVQD (reference sequence). The CDR3 length is 15 residues. Trimming cost V 3 bases and J 2 bases; bases outside gene matches: 2.

V and J are TRBV28 and TRBJ2-7, with TRBD2 matching over 8 bases. J was trimmed by 6 bases and V by 4 bases; bases with no gene match: 8. Germline CDR1 is MDHEN and CDR2 is SYDVKM. The CDR3 is made up of 14 amino acids. The CDR3 is CASSSPGLGGEQYF. CDR3 in DNA: TGTGCCAGCAGTTCCCCGGGACTAGGAGGCGAGCAGTACTTC.

The sample holds one count of this clone. The chain uses TRBV29-1 and TRBJ1-1; tentatively, D is TRBD1 (6 bases). V gave up 6 bases and J gave up 3 bases, with 14 bases separating them. Germline loops: CDR1 SQVTM, CDR2 ANQGSEA. This CDR3 is 13 amino acids long. CDR3 DNA sequence: TGCAGCGTCGACAGCAGGGGTGACACTGAAGCTTTCTTT. It is translated as CSVDSRGDTEAFF.

In this sample, this clone turned up once. The V call is TRBV25-1, the J call TRBJ2-7, with 9 nucleotides matching TRBD1. This CDR3 is 13 amino acids long. The ends lost 4 bases at V and 7 bases at J; junction bases unmatched: 5. Per the germline V gene, CDR1 is MGHDK and CDR2 is SYGVNS. CDR3 coding DNA: TGTGCCAGCAGTGTACGACAGGGGGGAGAGCAGTACTTC. It yields the protein CASSVRQGGEQYF.

The rearrangement uses TRBV19 and TRBJ2-1; 9 nucleotides line up with TRBD1. The CDR3 spans 15 residues. Germline values: CDR1 LNHDA, CDR2 SQIVND (reference sequence). Losses at the gene ends were 1 base for V and 6 bases for J; bases not matched to a gene: 4. Here the CDR3 DNA reads TGTGCCAGTAGTATAGGACAGGGGGGAGTCAATGAGCAGTTCTTC. It specifies CASSIGQGGVNEQFF.

V is TRBV11-3 and J is TRBJ2-7; 11 nucleotides match TRBD2. V shed 5 bases, J shed 3 bases, and the junction held 15 bases outside the gene matches. The CDR3 has 18 residues. Germline V CDR1 and CDR2: SGHNT, YENEEA. In nucleotides, the CDR3 is TGTGCCAGCAGCCTGACGCCCGGGACTAGCGGAACTTACTACGAGCAGTACTTC. Protein product: CASSLTPGTSGTYYEQYF.

This chain uses TRBV4-1 with TRBJ2-1; 10 nucleotides agree with TRBD2. After removal of 3 bases from V and 4 bases from J, the junction contained 9 bases not matched to a gene. The germline CDR1 and CDR2 sequences are MGHRA and YSYEKL. The CDR3 runs 17 residues. This chain's CDR3 is CASSQALAGVRYNEQFF. CDR3 coding DNA: TGCGCCAGCAGCCAGGCCCTAGCGGGAGTCCGTTACAATGAGCAGTTCTTC.

The V and J genes are TRBV25-1 and TRBJ2-1; tentative D call: TRBD2 (5 bases). The V gene lost 6 bases and the J gene lost 2 bases, with 14 bases spanning the gap. CDR1 and CDR2 from the germline V gene are MGHDK and SYGVNS. There are 15 residues in the CDR3. CDR3 region: CASSIPGSAYNEQFF. CDR3 coding DNA: TGTGCCAGCAGCATACCGGGATCCGCCTACAATGAGCAGTTCTTC.

Remarks on this clone: One end of the junction fails to match germline, which may point to a read error. This chain joins TRBV28 and TRBJ2-7; 8 bases fit TRBD2. The CDR3 is made up of 12 amino acids. Germline CDR1 MDHEN, CDR2 SYDVKM. CDR3 DNA sequence: TGTGCCAGCAGCTCCGGGGGGGAAACCGGGCACTTC. As protein: CASSSGGETGHF.

The rearrangement links TRBV6-5 to TRBJ2-2, with 7 bases identical to TRBD2. CDR1 MNHEY and CDR2 SVGAGI come from the germline V gene. This CDR3 comprises 15 residues. The J segment lost 6 bases and the V segment lost 2 bases, leaving 6 bases of the junction unmatched. This CDR3 is CASSYVAGVAGELFF. CDR3 sequence (DNA): TGTGCCAGCAGTTACGTGGCGGGAGTTGCCGGGGAGCTGTTTTTT.

The genes are TRBV5-5 and TRBJ1-1; D not certain. This CDR3 contains 17 residues. Germline CDR1 SGHKS, CDR2 YYEKEE (reference sequence). Trimming stripped 2 bases from V and 0 bases from J, with 17 bases between. The CDR3 bases are TGTGCCAGCAGCTTATATCTCGGGAACCTGCTGAACACTGAAGCTTTCTTT. It translates to CASSLYLGNLLNTEAFF. Drawing the rest from reference TRBV5-5 and TRBJ1-1, the complete variable domain is DAGVTQSPTHLIKTRGQQVTLRCSPISGHKSVSWYQQVLGQGPQFIFQYYEKEERGRGNFPDRFSARQFPNYSSELNVNALLLGDSALYLCASSLYLGNLLNTEAFFGQGTRLTVV.

The chain links TRBV9 to TRBJ1-5; 8 bases align to TRBD1. The CDR3 sequence is 13 residues long. J was trimmed by 4 bases and V by 10 bases; bases with no gene match: 7. Germline V CDR1 and CDR2: SGDLS, YYNGEE. CDR3: CASGGGPNQPQHF. CDR3 DNA sequence: TGTGCCTCAGGGGGCGGACCGAATCAGCCCCAGCATTTT.

By share, this clone counts as medium-sized. V gene TRBV27 combines with J gene TRBJ2-7; TRBD2 is a possible D gene (6 bases). The germline gives CDR1 MNHEY, CDR2 SMNVEV (reference sequence). V was shortened by 8 bases and J by 6 bases, with 11 bases between the two germline ends. The CDR3 totals 11 residues. CDR3 sequence (DNA): TGTGCCAGCCGACTAGGTGCCGAGCAGTACTTC. Amino acid sequence: CASRLGAEQYF.